This T cell receptor (beta chain) came from a study of T cell responses to AZD1222 COVID-19 vaccine. CDR3 size: 13 residues. V was pared by 1 base and J by 2 bases, with 5 bases between. CDR1 is SGHDN, CDR2 FVKESK, per germline. The data were produced by immunoSEQ multiplex PCR, yet TCRdb's version contains in-frame clones alone and is incomplete. This sample has tens of thousands of clones; around nine tenths occur once, and the top ten carry approximately 5%. The TCR originated in an adult who received the AZD1222 COVID-19 vaccine. The V and J genes are TRBV14 and TRBJ2-5; D not certain. Sequencing was performed on peripheral blood, taken 28 days after the second AZD1222 dose. The CDR3: CASSQGLQETQYF. In DNA form, the CDR3 reads TGTGCCAGCAGCCAAGGGCTTCAAGAGACCCAGTACTTC.